There are many counts of the clone carrying this T cell receptor beta chain. Its antigen is still unknown. TCR beta CDR3 regions were amplified from RNA transcripts. The HTBI primer set was used in a first-round RT-PCR of the TCR CDR3. MiXCR was run by TCRdb on the multiplex PCR reads, yielding one entry per CDR3 protein. The sample records about 530,000 distinct CDR3 sequences, roughly a sixth being singletons. These data are taken from a study of T cells in Graves' hyperthyroidism and ophthalmopathy. Study-level results: Ophthalmopathy stood apart from stable hyperthyroidism in a 13 V-J model.

Germline loops: CDR1 ENHRY, CDR2 SYGVKD. The V gene end was trimmed by 0 bases and the J gene end by 5 bases; junction bases not matched to a gene: 13. This CDR3 has 17 amino acids. The sample comprised blood. This receptor was obtained from a woman under 30 with Graves' ophthalmopathy. V gene TRBV10-3 combines with J gene TRBJ2-7; TRBD2 matches at 7 bases. CDR3 region: CAISESILASGFNEQYF. In DNA, the CDR3 is TGTGCCATCAGTGAGTCGATCCTCGCTAGCGGCTTTAACGAGCAGTACTTC.